This T cell receptor beta chain is from a study of blood T cell repertoires in COVID-19. Study information: Collection of acute and convalescent COVID-19 samples took place in the United States, Italy and Spain. The analysed material was cDNA or gDNA that came from T cells, B-cell-depleted T cells, or PBMCs.

In the source study's methods: Quantification of nucleated cells was approximated via reference gene primer amplification. This table comes from immunoSEQ multiplex PCR, and its TCRdb copy is limited to in-frame clones, with some not included. The DNA was the basis for D and trimming; V, J and clone size are from that table. The sample lists approximately 110,000 clones, around 88% occurring once. Sequencing was performed on peripheral blood. This TCR came from a woman between 45 and 60 years old with active or convalescent COVID-19.

The CDR3 sequence is CASSGAGEGGGELFF. The CDR3 DNA reads TGTGCCAGCAGTGGGGCGGGAGAGGGCGGCGGGGAGCTGTTTTTT. This chain connects TRBV2 to TRBJ2-2; 7 positions match TRBD2. The junction had 9 bases not matched to a gene; V was cut back by 4 bases and J by 7 bases. The V gene's germline CDR1 is SNHLY and CDR2 FYNNEI. The CDR3 spans 15 residues. Variable domain in full (rest from reference TRBV2 and TRBJ2-2): EPEVTQTPSHQVTQMGQEVILRCVPISNHLYFYWYRQILGQKVEFLVSFYNNEISEKSEIFDDQFSVERPDGSNFTLKIRSTKLEDSAMYFCASSGAGEGGGELFFGEGSRLTVL.